Given below is one TCR beta chain in context. Participants reported their clinical history, and cohort assignment relied on those reports. These data originate in a study of blood T cell repertoires in COVID-19. From germline, CDR1 is SGHNT and CDR2 YENEEA. V lost 5 bases and J lost 6; bases outside the gene matches: 11. This CDR3 region has 16 residues. Per the original methods: Amplification of reference gene primers was used by the study to estimate nucleated cell counts. Profiled with immunoSEQ multiplex PCR; TCRdb holds only in-frame clones, not every one. V, J and clone size reflect that table, while D and trimming were determined from the DNA. The sample lists 390,000 or so clones, approximately 90% occurring once.

This rearrangement joins TRBV11-3 to TRBJ1-5; 9 bases fit TRBD1. The sequencing sample was made of PBMCs or T cells enriched from blood (not recorded which). The receptor was isolated from a woman in her fifties or sixties who had recovered from COVID-19. The CDR3 region has the DNA TGTGCCAGCAGCCTATTTTTGGGGACAGGGTTTCAGCCCCAGCATTTT. Protein sequence: CASSLFLGTGFQPQHF.